The 12 T cell receptor beta chains below come from one sample, sequenced in a study of blood T cell repertoires in COVID-19. Only in-frame clones appear in the TCRdb table, and some are missing; sequencing was by immunoSEQ multiplex PCR. In the table there are 250,000 to 350,000 clones, around four fifths of which are singletons. The sequencing input was peripheral blood. These receptors originate from a woman between 50 and 59 years old with acute or convalescent COVID-19.

This clone was counted between two and nine times. This chain joins TRBV5-1 and TRBJ2-1; the match to TRBD2 covers 9 bases. CDR1 is SGHRS, CDR2 YFSETQ, per germline. The CDR3 is made up of 16 amino acids. The V segment lost 1 base and the J segment 7 bases; nucleotides outside the gene matches: 9. CDR3 loop: CASSLFPRGGINEQFF. The CDR3 region has the DNA TGCGCCAGCAGCTTGTTTCCGCGGGGGGGCATTAATGAGCAGTTCTTC.

This chain uses TRBV7-8 with TRBJ2-1; 7 bases agree with TRBD1. CDR3 length equals 15 residues. Germline V gene data show CDR1 as SGHVS and CDR2 as FQNEAQ. Germline trimming cut 8 bases from V and 4 bases from J; bases unmatched to any gene: 11. The CDR3 coding sequence is TGTGCCAGCTCAGGGGGAGTGGGATTTTACAATGAGCAGTTCTTC. Its protein product is CASSGGVGFYNEQFF.

The chain employs TRBV30 and TRBJ1-4; D not resolved. V was trimmed by 2 bases and J by 4 bases, leaving 20 bases between them. CDR1 and CDR2 (germline): GTSNPN, SVGIG (reference sequence). This CDR3 spans 17 amino acids. The CDR3 region has the DNA TGTGCCTGGAGTAGTGGAGTAAGGCGTGGAGTTAATGAAAAACTGTTTTTT. Amino acid sequence: CAWSSGVRRGVNEKLFF.

The chain uses TRBV28 and TRBJ1-3, with D possibly being TRBD1 (5 bases). The CDR3 sequence is 14 residues long. Trimming shortened V by 5 bases and J by 4 bases, and 12 bases separated the two germline ends. CDR1 is MDHEN, CDR2 SYDVKM, per germline. CDR3 in DNA: TGTGCCAGCAGTGACCCTAGGGGAGGAAACACCATATATTTT. Translated, it gives CASSDPRGGNTIYF.

This clone was seen a single time. The chain carries TRBV19 and TRBJ2-4, with 13 nucleotides matching TRBD2. Trimming removed 6 bases from V and 3 bases from J; junction bases left unmatched: 5. Germline lookup yields CDR1 LNHDA and CDR2 SQIVND (reference sequence). The CDR3 has 16 amino acids. The CDR3 sequence is CASSPTSGGGKNIQYF. DNA for the CDR3: TGTGCCAGTAGCCCTACTAGCGGGGGGGGCAAAAACATTCAGTACTTC.

The V call is TRBV19, the J call TRBJ1-4; 7 bases align to TRBD1. V lost 4 bases, J lost 8 bases, and 7 bases stayed unmatched. The CDR3 runs to 14 residues. In germline, CDR1 is LNHDA, CDR2 SQIVND (reference sequence). Written as DNA, the CDR3 is TGTGCCAGTAGTAGAAACAGGGGAGGAGAAAAACTGTTTTTT. This gives the protein CASSRNRGGEKLFF.

The rearrangement uses TRBV5-1 and TRBJ2-1; D is possibly TRBD1 (5 bases). Trimming stripped 4 bases from V and 10 bases from J, with 24 bases between. The CDR3 contains 16 residues. Germline V gene data show CDR1 as SGHRS and CDR2 as YFSETQ. DNA of the CDR3: TGCGCCAGCAGCAAAAGGCCAGGAGATACCCAGGGCGAGCAGTTCTTC. As protein: CASSKRPGDTQGEQFF.

A remark on this clone: Other DNA sequences of this sample code for an identical CDR3. The chain recombines TRBV5-1 with TRBJ1-1; D might be TRBD1 (5 bases). The CDR3 extends over 14 amino acids. V was trimmed by 0 bases and J by 3 bases, leaving 9 bases between them. In germline, CDR1 is SGHRS, CDR2 YFSETQ. In DNA form, the CDR3 reads TGCGCCAGCAGCTTGGTGCAGGGTGACACTGAAGCTTTCTTT. Translating gives CASSLVQGDTEAFF.

The chain recombines TRBV6-6 with TRBJ1-5, with 8 positions matching TRBD1. In germline, CDR1 is MNHNY, CDR2 SVGAGI (reference sequence). The CDR3 is 13 residues long. V shed 5 bases, J shed 4 bases, and the junction held 1 base outside the gene matches. This CDR3 is CASSQGANQPQHF. CDR3 nucleotide sequence: TGTGCCAGCAGTCAGGGGGCAAATCAGCCCCAGCATTTT.

This rearrangement joins TRBV6-5 to TRBJ1-1; 7 bases line up with TRBD1. The CDR3 runs 15 residues. J was trimmed by 2 bases and V by 7 bases; bases with no gene match: 10. CDR1 and CDR2 (germline): MNHEY, SVGAGI. CDR3 bases: TGTGCCAGCAACTACAGGGGAAGAGGAAACACTGAAGCTTTCTTT. Encoded protein: CASNYRGRGNTEAFF.

The V gene is TRBV10-3, the J gene TRBJ1-1; 10 bases fit TRBD1. The CDR3 is made up of 13 amino acids. Looked up from germline, CDR1 is ENHRY and CDR2 is SYGVKD. Trimming removed 5 bases from V and 8 bases from J; junction bases left unmatched: 5. The CDR3 reads CAISSSGQGEAFF. As DNA, the CDR3 is TGTGCCATCAGTTCCTCGGGACAGGGGGAAGCTTTCTTT.

J is TRBJ2-5 and V is TRBV29-1; TRBD2 matches 13 bases. The J segment lost 6 bases and the V segment lost 0 bases, leaving 10 bases of the junction unmatched. The CDR3 has 17 amino acids. Germline V gene sequence: CDR1 SQVTM, CDR2 ANQGSEA. CDR3 DNA: TGCAGCGTTGAAGATAGCGTACTAGCGGGAGGGCGGCAGACCCAGTACTTC. It codes for CSVEDSVLAGGRQTQYF.